This TCR beta chain came from a study of shared clonotypes between healthy human individuals. The V and J ends lost 6 bases and 2 bases respectively, with 25 bases between them. This CDR3 region has 19 residues. Germline V lookup: CDR1 LNHDA, CDR2 SQIVND (reference sequence). The assay was immunoSEQ multiplex PCR, and TCRdb's table has in-frame clones only and misses some. The sample includes about 730,000 clones, over 55% seen only once; the top ten take less than 2%. This sequence was found in a woman in her thirties in good health. The sample was memory CD4+ T cells sorted from blood. Subset described: CD45RA-negative fraction. The chain uses TRBV19 and TRBJ2-2; D may be TRBD2 (5 bases). CDR3 in DNA: TGTGCCAGTAGATATAACCCCTGGACTTGGGCTAGCAACACCGGGGAGCTGTTTTTT. Translation gives CASRYNPWTWASNTGELFF.